A selection of T cell receptor beta chains follows, all from one sample in a study of cytomegalovirus exposure and HLA in healthy donors. Assay: immunoSEQ multiplex PCR; the TCRdb copy retains only in-frame clones and omits some. Among some 130,000 clones listed, roughly 10% were seen once. What was sequenced was PBMCs. These receptors were taken from a man aged 45-60 years in good health and CMV-seronegative. The CDR3 runs from the conserved cysteine through the conserved F or W. The D gene is left open where the match is weak. The size of a clone is reported for some rows only, either as once, few or many, or as a class for expanded clones.

j_call	v_call	clone_size	d_call	cdr3_aa	cdr3_nt
TRBJ1-2	TRBV28	NA	NA	CASSLEDTGKYYGYTF	TGTGCCAGCAGTCTAGAGGACACAGGGAAGTACTATGGCTACACCTTC
TRBJ2-1	TRBV29-1	few	TRBD2	CSVEGGSSGSGDEQFF	TGCAGCGTTGAAGGGGGGTCTAGCGGGAGTGGCGATGAGCAGTTCTTC
TRBJ1-1	TRBV5-6	few	NA	CASSLTAGATEAFF	TGTGCCAGCAGCTTGACTGCAGGTGCAACTGAAGCTTTCTTT
TRBJ2-7	TRBV6-1	NA	TRBD1	CASRGQGASYEQYF	TGTGCCAGCAGGGGACAGGGGGCTTCCTACGAGCAGTACTTC
TRBJ2-2	TRBV6-7	few	TRBD2	CARKLAGLNTGELFF	TGTGCCAGAAAATTAGCGGGCCTGAACACCGGGGAGCTGTTTTTT
TRBJ2-5	TRBV11-3	NA	TRBD1	CASSLSLPGTGQETQYF	TGTGCCAGCAGCTTAAGTTTGCCTGGGACAGGCCAAGAGACCCAGTACTTC
TRBJ2-1	TRBV28	NA	TRBD1	CASSSTSRDRGTSIFRGLYNEQFF	TGTGCCAGCAGTTCGACTTCTCGGGACAGGGGGACCTCCATTTTCCGAGGTCTTTACAATGAGCAGTTCTTC
TRBJ2-6	TRBV12-5	NA	NA	CASGLVRGSGANVLTF	TGTGCTAGTGGTTTGGTACGGGGATCTGGGGCCAACGTCCTGACTTTC
TRBJ2-2	TRBV7-8	NA	NA	CASSLRNLLGRPRDTGELFF	TGTGCCAGCAGCTTACGGAATTTACTGGGCCGACCCCGAGACACCGGGGAGCTGTTTTTT
TRBJ1-1	TRBV7-9	NA	NA	CASMTGGQNTEAFF	TGTGCCAGCATGACGGGGGGGCAAAACACTGAAGCTTTCTTT
TRBJ1-2	TRBV30	few	NA	CASSSRVVYGYTF	TGTGCTTCCTCCTCTCGGGTGGTCTATGGCTACACCTTC
TRBJ1-5	TRBV6-1	NA	TRBD1	CASSDPGQGSNQPQHF	TGTGCCAGCAGTGATCCGGGACAGGGGAGCAATCAGCCCCAGCATTTT
TRBJ2-5	TRBV2	few	NA	CASSAPKGGGETQYF	TGTGCCAGCAGTGCCCCGAAGGGGGGAGGGGAGACCCAGTACTTC
TRBJ2-2	TRBV9	few	TRBD2	CASSVGGGANTGELFF	TGTGCCAGCAGCGTAGGCGGGGGGGCTAACACCGGGGAGCTGTTTTTT
TRBJ1-2	TRBV11-2	few	NA	CASSSTGSNYGYTF	TGTGCCAGCAGCTCCACAGGGTCCAACTATGGCTACACCTTC
TRBJ2-5	TRBV11-2	NA	NA	CASSPSTRSETQYF	TGTGCCAGCAGCCCCTCGACTAGATCGGAGACCCAGTACTTC
TRBJ2-7	TRBV2	NA	NA	CASSEGQQSSYEQYF	TGTGCCAGCAGTGAGGGGCAGCAGAGCTCCTACGAGCAGTACTTC
TRBJ2-2	TRBV6-6	few	TRBD1	CASSSRTGNTGELFF	TGTGCCAGCAGTTCACGGACAGGGAACACCGGGGAGCTGTTTTTT
TRBJ2-3	TRBV2	NA	TRBD2	CASSGAARTSGMFIDTQYF	TGTGCCAGCAGTGGGGCAGCTAGGACTAGCGGGATGTTCATAGATACGCAGTATTTT
TRBJ2-3	TRBV15	NA	NA	CATSRPIGVGEDTQYF	TGTGCCACCAGCAGACCGATCGGGGTAGGCGAAGATACGCAGTATTTT
TRBJ1-1	TRBV7-3	few	NA	CASSLGRNSPTEAFF	TGTGCCAGCAGCTTAGGTCGGAACAGCCCCACCGAAGCTTTCTTT
TRBJ1-5	TRBV6-1	NA	NA	CASSESHSNQPQHF	TGTGCCAGCAGTGAATCACACAGCAATCAGCCCCAGCATTTT
TRBJ2-5	TRBV6-6	NA	NA	CASGNREETQYF	TGTGCCAGCGGAAACAGGGAAGAGACCCAGTACTTC
TRBJ1-3	TRBV9	NA	TRBD1	CASSVVPGGFGNTIYF	TGTGCCAGCAGCGTAGTTCCAGGGGGCTTTGGAAACACCATATATTTT